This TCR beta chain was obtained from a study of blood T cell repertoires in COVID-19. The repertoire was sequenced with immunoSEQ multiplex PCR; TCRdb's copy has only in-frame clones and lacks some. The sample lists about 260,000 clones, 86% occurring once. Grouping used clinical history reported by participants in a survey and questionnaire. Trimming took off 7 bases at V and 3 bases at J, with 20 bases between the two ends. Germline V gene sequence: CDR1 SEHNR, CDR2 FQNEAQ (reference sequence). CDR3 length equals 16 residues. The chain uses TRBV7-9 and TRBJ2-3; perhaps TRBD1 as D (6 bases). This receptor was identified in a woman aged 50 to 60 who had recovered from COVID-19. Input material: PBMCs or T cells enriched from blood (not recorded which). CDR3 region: CASKNRAHKGTDTQYF. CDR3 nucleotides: TGTGCCAGCAAAAACAGGGCTCACAAGGGGACAGATACGCAGTATTTT.